This TCR beta chain was identified during a study of T-cell memory formation after mild COVID-19. Overall study context: TCR clusters were mostly donor specific. Study-wide results and caveats: SARS-CoV-2 specificity was not confirmed for second-wave clones peaking on day 37. Contracting CD4+ clones sat mainly in CM and EM; CD8+ in EMRA.

Remarks on this clonotype: Its antigen is not known.

TCRalpha and TCRbeta libraries used 5'RACE with constant-segment primers and UMIs. Each CDR3 protein gets one entry after TCRdb re-called the 5' RACE reads with MiXCR. The sample has 98,000 or so distinct CDR3 sequences; roughly 19% are singletons. Germline CDR1 is SGHTA and CDR2 is FQGTGA. The V end lost 3 bases, the J end lost 0 bases, and 20 bases lay between the germline ends. The CDR3 spans 18 residues. This clonotype originated in a man aged 18 to 29 who had mild COVID-19 (a few samples of this study predate the infection). Cell type and time point are not known. Sequencing input: PBMCs or a T cell subset sorted from them (not recorded which). This chain uses TRBV7-3 with TRBJ1-1; D might be TRBD1 (6 bases). CDR3: CASSFGLVWQGLNTEAFF. The CDR3 nucleotides read TGTGCCAGCAGCTTCGGATTAGTCTGGCAGGGGCTGAACACTGAAGCTTTCTTT.